This TCR beta chain appears in the sequencing data of a study of T cells expressing NK-cell markers. Study-level background: Seropositivity for HCMV was found in most of the eight sequenced donors, with one seronegative.

About this clonotype itself: No antigen is known for it.

The study's findings and limits: The CD3+CD56-NKG2C+ fraction was also led by these clonotypes in several donors.

CDR3 length: 15 residues. Germline loops: CDR1 MGHDK, CDR2 SYGVNS. After re-calling the 5' RACE reads, TCRdb lists one entry per CDR3 protein, DNA absent. Seen in this sample are hundreds of thousands of distinct CDR3 sequences; the ten most common clones hold 7.3%. What was sequenced was blood T cells: a sorted CD56 or NKG2C T cell subset, CD4+ or CD8+ T cells, or bulk PBMC T cells (not recorded which). The rearrangement uses TRBV25-1 and TRBJ1-2; TCRdb proposes TRBD1, but this gene call is untestable without DNA. The clonotype originates from a woman between 18 and 70 years old in good health. This CDR3 is CASSDVLTAFYGYTF.